This T cell receptor beta chain was recorded in a study of OX40 agonist ivuxolimab in advanced cancers. Turning to the study itself: Past anti-PD-1, anti-PD-L1 or anti-CTLA-4 therapy was accepted, and approximately 40% had received some.

Comments on this clone: Its antigen is not known.

The protocol was immunoSEQ multiplex PCR, while the TCRdb copy is restricted to in-frame clones and leaves out a portion. Among 70,000 or so clones, around 88% were seen once, and the ten largest hold 0.86%. Study-level points and caveats: There were, on average, more expanded clones in CD8+ T cells than in CD4+.

Per the germline V gene, CDR1 is LGHNA and CDR2 is YNFKEQ. Trimming stripped 11 bases from V and 0 bases from J, with 10 bases between. This CDR3 spans 13 amino acids. Blood got drawn at baseline, again on cycle 4 day 1, and then on cycle 7 day 1. The V gene is TRBV4-2, the J gene TRBJ2-2; D is ambiguous. The sequence came from an adult with an advanced solid tumor such as melanoma, head and neck, liver or kidney cancer. Sample: CD4+ or CD8+ T cells sorted from blood, taken in a trial of the OX40 agonist ivuxolimab. CDR3 protein: CACLDANTGELFF. The CDR3 nucleotides read TGTGCCTGCCTGGACGCGAACACCGGGGAGCTGTTTTTT.